This TCR beta chain was sequenced during a study of blood T cell repertoires in COVID-19. Study as a whole: Sites across the United States, Italy and Spain contributed samples from acute and convalescent COVID-19. PBMCs, B-cell-depleted T cells, or T cells were the source of the cDNA or gDNA that made up the material.

In the original analysis: Estimated nucleated cell counts came from reference gene primer amplification. The data were produced by immunoSEQ multiplex PCR, yet TCRdb's version contains in-frame clones alone and is incomplete. From that table come the V and J calls and clone size; the DNA was used to work out D and trimming. The sample contains 45,000 to 65,000 clones, 65% to 85% of which appear only once. The CDR3 spans 14 residues. V was shortened by 0 bases and J by 5 bases, with 11 bases between the two germline ends. Germline CDR1 reads SGHRS; CDR2 reads YFSETQ. The specimen was peripheral blood. The rearrangement joins TRBV5-1 to TRBJ1-2; D is possibly TRBD1 (6 bases). The source is a middle-aged man with acute or convalescent COVID-19. CDR3 residues: CASSLGQVGYGYTF. The CDR3 DNA sequence: TGCGCCAGCAGCTTGGGACAGGTTGGATATGGCTACACCTTC.